The 22 T cell receptor beta chains below were found in one sample sequenced in a study of blood T cell repertoires in COVID-19 (dated by TCRdb to 2018 to 2021). Libraries came from the immunoSEQ multiplex PCR assay. The clones in this table, taken by TCRdb from immuneACCESS, are in-frame only. Not every clone is retained; where verified, under half of the shortfall comes from an unresolved V gene, and the cause of the rest is unknown. The sample table records around 380,000 clones; over 75% of these occur just once. 1.3% of the sample belongs to the ten largest clones. Sequencing was done on a sample of PBMCs or T cells enriched from blood (not recorded which). These TCRs come from a young man who had recovered from COVID-19.

J is TRBJ2-3 and V is TRBV24-1, with D possibly matching TRBD2 (5 bases). This CDR3 has 16 residues. V was cut by 4 bases and J by 3 bases, with 16 bases left in between. Looked up from germline, CDR1 is KGHDR and CDR2 is SFDVKD. As DNA, the CDR3 is TGTGCCACCAGTGACCCGGCGAGGGAGTCAACAGATACGCAGTATTTT. This encodes CATSDPARESTDTQYF.

The chain carries TRBV9 and TRBJ2-3, with D possibly TRBD1 on 5 matching bases. CDR1 is SGDLS and CDR2 is YYNGEE in the germline V gene. CDR3 length equals 17 residues. Deletions cut 4 bases from V and 4 bases from J, with 22 bases between. The CDR3 here is CASSRQTSAKGSDTQYF. Written as DNA, the CDR3 is TGTGCCAGCAGCAGACAGACGAGCGCCAAGGGGTCAGATACGCAGTATTTT.

The chain links TRBV6-5 to TRBJ2-7, with D perhaps TRBD1 (6 bases). Germline CDR1 and CDR2: MNHEY and SVGAGI. The CDR3 is made up of 13 amino acids. V was clipped by 6 bases and J by 5 bases, with 14 bases between them. This CDR3 reads CASRAPTGNEQYF. The CDR3 DNA reads TGTGCCAGCAGGGCCCCTACAGGGAACGAGCAGTACTTC.

This clone turned up a few times. J is TRBJ2-7 and V is TRBV5-4; D is perhaps TRBD2 (5 bases). There are 13 residues in the CDR3. Germline loops: CDR1 SGHNT, CDR2 YYREEE (reference sequence). V was shortened by 0 bases and J by 3 bases, with 7 bases between the two germline ends. The CDR3 region is CASSLGAGYEQYF. DNA for the CDR3: TGTGCCAGCAGCTTGGGCGCGGGCTACGAGCAGTACTTC.

This chain joins TRBV9 and TRBJ2-5; the match to TRBD2 covers 11 bases. This CDR3 region has 20 residues. Germline-derived CDR1 and CDR2 are SGDLS and YYNGEE. Losses at the gene ends were 1 base for V and 5 bases for J; bases not matched to a gene: 19. The CDR3 sequence: CASSVTQNSGGAHMFETQYF. Here the CDR3 DNA reads TGTGCCAGCAGCGTAACTCAGAATAGCGGGGGGGCCCACATGTTTGAGACCCAGTACTTC.

This clone appeared a single time. J is TRBJ2-2 and V is TRBV12-3 or TRBV12-4; 7 bases are a match to TRBD2. CDR3 size: 13 residues. V shed 2 bases and J 7 bases; nucleotides not matched to a gene: 1. DNA of the CDR3: TGTGCCAGCAGTTTAAGGGAGGGCGGGGAGCTGTTTTTT. Its translation: CASSLREGGELFF.

This chain links TRBV12-5 with TRBJ2-2; 7 positions agree with TRBD1. The CDR3 has 15 residues. V trimming: 4 bases; J trimming: 7 bases; junction bases outside the gene matches: 9. Germline V gene lookup returns CDR1 LGHNT and CDR2 FRNRAP. In DNA form, the CDR3 reads TGTGCTAGTGGTTCCAATACAGGGGATCGCGGGGAGCTGTTTTTT. It yields the protein CASGSNTGDRGELFF.

This chain connects TRBV6-5 to TRBJ1-6, with 7 bases identical to TRBD1. Germline assignment: CDR1 MNHEY and CDR2 SVGAGI. The CDR3 extends over 13 amino acids. V lost 6 bases, J lost 8 bases, and 4 bases stayed unmatched. The DNA for the CDR3 is TGTGCCAGCAGCACAGGGGAGGATTCACCCCTCCACTTT. It encodes CASSTGEDSPLHF.

The chain has TRBV3-1 (or the pseudogene TRBV3-2) and TRBJ2-7; 10 bases agree with TRBD1. The CDR3 extends over 15 amino acids. With 4 bases clipped from V and 4 bases from J, the junction kept 7 bases outside the gene matches. Per the germline V gene, CDR1 is LGHDT and CDR2 is YNNKEL (reference sequence). CDR3 sequence: CASSPLGQGWYEQYF. The CDR3 DNA follows: TGTGCCAGCAGCCCCCTGGGACAGGGGTGGTACGAGCAGTACTTC.

V is TRBV29-1 and J is TRBJ1-1; weak D call: TRBD1 (6 bases). Germline V CDR1 and CDR2: SQVTM, ANQGSEA. The CDR3 covers 14 residues. V lost 4 bases and J lost 0, with 12 bases in between. CDR3 bases: TGCAGCGTTGGACTGACAGGAATGAACACTGAAGCTTTCTTT. This translates into CSVGLTGMNTEAFF.

The gene calls are TRBV7-8 and TRBJ1-1; D is possibly TRBD1 (5 bases). There are 13 residues in the CDR3. Deletions cut 5 bases from V and 5 bases from J, with 12 bases between. CDR1 is SGHVS, CDR2 FQNEAQ, per germline. For the CDR3, the DNA is TGTGCCAGCAGCGTTCAGGGAGGGACTGAAGCTTTCTTT. Translation: CASSVQGGTEAFF.

This clone came up once. The rearrangement uses TRBV7-9 and TRBJ2-7; the D gene is possibly TRBD1 (6 bases). Germline-derived CDR1 and CDR2 are SEHNR and FQNEAQ (reference sequence). The CDR3 has 16 residues. V lost 0 bases, J lost 3 bases, and 15 bases lay in between. CDR3 amino acids: CASSLAGATPIYEQYF. As DNA, the CDR3 is TGTGCCAGCAGCTTAGCGGGGGCAACACCAATCTACGAGCAGTACTTC. The full variable domain, rest sourced from reference TRBV7-9 and TRBJ2-7, is DTGVSQNPRHKITKRGQNVTFRCDPISEHNRLYWYRQTLGQGPEFLTYFQNEAQLEKSRLLSDRFSAERPKGSFSTLEIQRTEQGDSAMYLCASSLAGATPIYEQYFGPGTRLTVT.

The chain joins TRBV7-2 to TRBJ2-1; the D is unclear. CDR1 and CDR2 from the germline V gene are SGHTA and FQGNSA. V was pared by 5 bases and J by 9 bases, with 14 bases between. The CDR3 extends over 13 amino acids. The CDR3 coding sequence is TGTGCCAGCAGCGGGTACAGTTCGGTTGAGCAGTTCTTC. Protein product: CASSGYSSVEQFF. The complete variable domain, with remaining parts taken from reference TRBV7-2 and TRBJ2-1, reads GAGVSQSPSNKVTEKGKDVELRCDPISGHTALYWYRQSLGQGLEFLIYFQGNSAPDKSGLPSDRFSAERTGGSVSTLTIQRTQQEDSAVYLCASSGYSSVEQFFGPGTRLTVL.

V and J are TRBV5-1 and TRBJ1-3; the D is unclear. Germline V gene data show CDR1 as SGHRS and CDR2 as YFSETQ. Trimming removed 0 bases at V and 0 bases at J, with 10 bases between. This CDR3 is built from 16 residues. The CDR3 coding sequence is TGCGCCAGCAGCTTGGGTTACGGGAGCTCTGGAAACACCATATATTTT. Translated: CASSLGYGSSGNTIYF.

V usage is TRBV4-1 and J usage is TRBJ1-1; weak D call: TRBD1 (5 bases). Per germline, CDR1 MGHRA and CDR2 YSYEKL. The V gene lost 0 bases and the J gene lost 0 bases, with 14 bases spanning the gap. This CDR3 is 17 amino acids long. The CDR3 sequence: CASSQESAGRLNTEAFF. DNA of the CDR3: TGCGCCAGCAGCCAAGAATCGGCAGGGCGTCTGAACACTGAAGCTTTCTTT.

This clone occurred once. This chain uses TRBV18 with TRBJ2-7, with TRBD2 matching 8 bases. This CDR3 region has 16 residues. Losses at the gene ends were 3 bases for V and 0 bases for J; bases not matched to a gene: 7. Germline V gene lookup returns CDR1 KGHSH and CDR2 LQKENI. Written as DNA, the CDR3 is TGTGCCAGCTCACCGAAGGGCGGGGGGAACTCCTACGAGCAGTACTTC. Its protein is CASSPKGGGNSYEQYF. The entire variable domain, with the rest obtained from reference TRBV18 and TRBJ2-7, is as follows: NAGVMQNPRHLVRRRGQEARLRCSPMKGHSHVYWYRQLPEEGLKFMVYLQKENIIDESGMPKERFSAEFPKEGPSILRIQQVVRGDSAAYFCASSPKGGGNSYEQYFGPGTRLTVT.

This chain joins TRBV5-4 and TRBJ1-1; D perhaps matches TRBD1 (5 bases). This CDR3 is built from 12 residues. In germline, CDR1 is SGHNT, CDR2 YYREEE (reference sequence). V lost 0 bases and J 11 bases, leaving 11 bases between the germline ends. The CDR3 is CASSLAGEGAFF. The DNA for the CDR3 is TGTGCCAGCAGCTTGGCGGGAGAGGGGGCTTTCTTT.

This rearrangement joins TRBV7-2 to TRBJ1-1; D gene ambiguous. V lost 7 bases, J lost 10 bases, and 16 bases lay in between. Germline lookup yields CDR1 SGHTA and CDR2 FQGNSA. There are 12 residues in the CDR3. The CDR3 sequence: CASTDLGEGAFF. CDR3 in DNA: TGTGCCAGCACCGATTTGGGCGAGGGAGCTTTCTTT.

There are a few counts of this clone. Written as DNA, the CDR3 is TGTGCCAGCAGCTTAGATGGGAGGAATTCACCCCTCCACTTT. This sequence encodes CASSLDGRNSPLHF. This rearrangement joins TRBV11-1 to TRBJ1-6; D gene unclear. V gave up 1 base and J gave up 7 bases, with 8 bases separating them. The V gene's germline CDR1 is SGHAT and CDR2 FQDESV (reference sequence). There are 14 residues in the CDR3.

The chain is built from TRBV11-2 and TRBJ2-4; 8 nucleotides align to TRBD1. This CDR3 comprises 15 residues. Germline V gene data show CDR1 as SGHAT and CDR2 as FQNNGV. V was pared by 10 bases and J by 4 bases, with 12 bases of the junction left unmatched. In DNA form, the CDR3 reads TGTGCCACCATCGATGCAGGGGGCGTGAAAAACATTCAGTACTTC. As protein: CATIDAGGVKNIQYF.

A single count supports this clone. The V and J genes are TRBV9 and TRBJ1-2; 7 bases align to TRBD1. The CDR3 is 17 residues long. Germline V gene data show CDR1 as SGDLS and CDR2 as YYNGEE. With 3 bases clipped from V and 0 bases from J, the junction kept 11 bases outside the gene matches. CDR3 in amino acids: CASSAGTAPSPNYGYTF. The CDR3, as DNA: TGTGCCAGCAGCGCCGGGACAGCCCCATCCCCTAACTATGGCTACACCTTC.

The chain carries TRBV30 and TRBJ1-2, with 7 bases matching TRBD1. This CDR3 is 12 amino acids long. Germline V lookup: CDR1 GTSNPN, CDR2 SVGIG (reference sequence). The trim removed 8 bases at V and 7 bases at J, leaving 10 bases unmatched. CDR3 DNA: TGTGCCCGCCTCCGCGACAGGGCTGGCTACACCTTC. Its protein product is CARLRDRAGYTF. The whole variable domain, filled in from reference TRBV30 and TRBJ1-2, reads SQTIHQWPATLVQPVGSPLSLECTVEGTSNPNLYWYRQAAGRGLQLLFYSVGIGQISSEVPQNLSASRPQDRQFILSSKKLLLSDSGFYLCARLRDRAGYTFGSGTRLTVV.